The next 14 T cell receptor beta chains were all read from a single sample in a study of blood T cell repertoires in COVID-19. Sequencing was performed with immunoSEQ multiplex PCR; in TCRdb, only in-frame clones are kept and a portion is missing. The table records about 160,000 clones, around 92% of them present only once. The specimen was peripheral blood. These receptors originate from a man aged 30 to 39 with COVID-19, enrolled during active disease.

The V and J genes are TRBV6-5 and TRBJ2-1; 10 nucleotides line up with TRBD2. This CDR3 is built from 15 residues. The germline V gene has CDR1 MNHEY and CDR2 SVGAGI. The V gene end was trimmed by 6 bases and the J gene end by 5 bases; junction bases not matched to a gene: 7. The CDR3 protein is CASSLTSGTNNEQFF. As DNA, the CDR3 is TGTGCCAGCAGCCTTACTAGCGGGACCAACAATGAGCAGTTCTTC.

V and J are TRBV3-1 (or the pseudogene TRBV3-2) and TRBJ1-2; D gene uncertain. CDR3 length equals 14 residues. Trimming pared 2 bases from V and 1 base from J, leaving 8 bases between. Germline V gene data show CDR1 as LGHDT and CDR2 as YNNKEL (reference sequence). The DNA of the CDR3 is TGTGCCAGCAGCCAACCGGGATTTAACTATGGCTACACCTTC. It encodes CASSQPGFNYGYTF.

This rearrangement joins TRBV5-4 to TRBJ2-7, with 8 positions matching TRBD2. Per germline, CDR1 SGHNT and CDR2 YYREEE (reference sequence). V trimming: 0 bases; J trimming: 0 bases; junction bases outside the gene matches: 2. This CDR3 spans 15 amino acids. In DNA, the CDR3 is TGTGCCAGCAGCTTGGGTCGGGAGGGCTCCTACGAGCAGTACTTC. As protein: CASSLGREGSYEQYF.

The chain carries TRBV24-1 and TRBJ2-5, with TRBD1 matching 8 bases. This CDR3 is 15 amino acids long. After removal of 3 bases from V and 8 bases from J, the junction contained 10 bases not matched to a gene. The germline V gene has CDR1 KGHDR and CDR2 SFDVKD. The CDR3 region is CATSDNQGARGTQYF. CDR3 DNA: TGTGCCACCAGTGATAATCAGGGGGCGCGGGGAACCCAGTACTTC.

The chain is built from TRBV4-2 and TRBJ2-3; 9 bases line up with TRBD1. The CDR3 extends over 14 amino acids. The J segment lost 1 base and the V segment lost 4 bases, leaving 0 bases of the junction unmatched. Germline V CDR1 and CDR2: LGHNA, YNFKEQ. CDR3 nucleotides: TGTGCCAGCAGCCGGACAGGGGGCACAGATACGCAGTATTTT. Encoded protein: CASSRTGGTDTQYF.

This chain connects TRBV5-1 to TRBJ1-2, with D possibly being TRBD1 (5 bases). Germline V gene lookup returns CDR1 SGHRS and CDR2 YFSETQ. V was trimmed by 4 bases and J by 2 bases, leaving 9 bases between them. The CDR3 spans 13 residues. The CDR3 is CASSPGGNYGYTF. The CDR3 region has the DNA TGCGCCAGCAGCCCGGGGGGGAACTATGGCTACACCTTC. Filled out from reference TRBV5-1 and TRBJ1-2, the complete variable domain reads KAGVTQTPRYLIKTRGQQVTLSCSPISGHRSVSWYQQTPGQGLQFLFEYFSETQRNKGNFPGRFSGRQFSNSRSEMNVSTLELGDSALYLCASSPGGNYGYTFGSGTRLTVV.

The chain carries TRBV24-1 and TRBJ1-1; weak D call: TRBD1 (6 bases). Trimming took off 2 bases at V and 1 base at J, with 10 bases between the two ends. There are 15 residues in the CDR3. Germline lookup yields CDR1 KGHDR and CDR2 SFDVKD. The CDR3 DNA is TGTGCCACCAGTGATTCGACGACAGGGAACACTGAAGCTTTCTTT. Its translation: CATSDSTTGNTEAFF.

The rearrangement joins TRBV29-1 to TRBJ2-1, with 7 bases lining up with TRBD1. The V and J ends lost 7 bases and 3 bases, in that order; junction bases with no gene match: 9. CDR1 SQVTM and CDR2 ANQGSEA come from the germline V gene. The CDR3 runs 14 residues. CDR3 residues: CSAETGTLYNEQFF. Written as DNA, the CDR3 is TGCAGCGCAGAGACAGGGACCCTCTACAATGAGCAGTTCTTC.

V usage is TRBV5-1 and J usage is TRBJ2-1; 7 bases agree with TRBD1. Germline V lookup: CDR1 SGHRS, CDR2 YFSETQ. V shed 0 bases, J shed 3 bases, and the junction held 0 bases outside the gene matches. The CDR3 spans 14 residues. CDR3 sequence reads: CASSLGQGYNEQFF. In DNA, the CDR3 is TGCGCCAGCAGCTTGGGACAGGGCTACAATGAGCAGTTCTTC.

The chain links TRBV12-3 or TRBV12-4 to TRBJ2-2; D remains unclear. The length of the CDR3 is 13 residues. The germline V and J ends were trimmed by 2 bases and 11 bases, with 12 bases remaining between them. DNA of the CDR3: TGTGCCAGCAGTTTAAGTTCGGGTATAGAGCTGTTTTTT. Translated: CASSLSSGIELFF.

V is TRBV28 and J is TRBJ2-7; 9 nucleotides match TRBD2. CDR3 length: 16 amino acids. V shed 5 bases and J 5 bases; nucleotides not matched to a gene: 13. The germline gives CDR1 MDHEN, CDR2 SYDVKM. The CDR3 region is CASSPRSGGRADEQYF. CDR3 in DNA: TGTGCCAGCAGTCCGAGATCCGGCGGGAGGGCCGACGAGCAGTACTTC.

The J gene is TRBJ1-3, the V gene TRBV27, with D tentatively TRBD1 (5 bases). The germline V gene has CDR1 MNHEY and CDR2 SMNVEV (reference sequence). Trimming stripped 8 bases from V and 0 bases from J, with 14 bases between. The CDR3 extends over 15 amino acids. The CDR3 loop reads CASRIGGLSGNTIYF. The CDR3 nucleotides are TGTGCCAGCCGGATCGGGGGTCTCTCTGGAAACACCATATATTTT.

The chain recombines TRBV7-2 with TRBJ1-3; D might be TRBD1 (5 bases). Germline CDR1 reads SGHTA; CDR2 reads FQGNSA. V was trimmed by 2 bases and J by 0 bases, leaving 14 bases between them. The CDR3 covers 17 residues. The CDR3 region is CASSLSPGGFSGNTIYF. The DNA for the CDR3 is TGTGCCAGCAGCTTATCGCCGGGGGGATTCTCTGGAAACACCATATATTTT.

J is TRBJ1-1 and V is TRBV7-4; no firm D call. V dropped 1 base and J dropped 1 base, with 4 bases sitting between them. Germline CDR1 SGHVT, CDR2 SQSDAQ. The CDR3 is made up of 13 amino acids. The CDR3: CASSLGRNTEAFF. The CDR3, as DNA: TGTGCCAGCAGCTTAGGGAGGAACACTGAAGCTTTCTTT.